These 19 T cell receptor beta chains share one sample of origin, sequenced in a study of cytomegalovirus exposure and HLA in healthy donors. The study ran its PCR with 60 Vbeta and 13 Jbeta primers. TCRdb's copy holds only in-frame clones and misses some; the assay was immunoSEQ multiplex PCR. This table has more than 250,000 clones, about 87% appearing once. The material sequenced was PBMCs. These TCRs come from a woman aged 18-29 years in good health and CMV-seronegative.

The CDR3 bases are TGTGCCAGCAGCTTAGAGCTAGCGGACTACTACGAGCAGTACTTC. Its translation: CASSLELADYYEQYF. The chain couples TRBV11-2 to TRBJ2-7; TRBD2 aligns across 7 bases. V trimming: 0 bases; J trimming: 3 bases; junction bases outside the gene matches: 5. This CDR3 is 15 amino acids long. CDR1 is SGHAT and CDR2 is FQNNGV in the germline V gene.

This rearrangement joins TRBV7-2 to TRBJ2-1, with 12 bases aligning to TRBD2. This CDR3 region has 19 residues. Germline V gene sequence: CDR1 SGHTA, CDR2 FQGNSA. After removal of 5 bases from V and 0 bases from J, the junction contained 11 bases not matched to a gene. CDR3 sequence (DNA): TGTGCCAGCAGCCCTCGACTAGCGGGGGACCTCAGCTCCTACAATGAGCAGTTCTTC. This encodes CASSPRLAGDLSSYNEQFF. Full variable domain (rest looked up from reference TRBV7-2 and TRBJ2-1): GAGVSQSPSNKVTEKGKDVELRCDPISGHTALYWYRQSLGQGLEFLIYFQGNSAPDKSGLPSDRFSAERTGGSVSTLTIQRTQQEDSAVYLCASSPRLAGDLSSYNEQFFGPGTRLTVL.

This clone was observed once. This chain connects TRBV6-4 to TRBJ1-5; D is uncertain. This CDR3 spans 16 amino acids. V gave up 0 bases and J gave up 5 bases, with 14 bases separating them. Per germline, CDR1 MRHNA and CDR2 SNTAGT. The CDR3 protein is CASSDSIPPGDQPQHF. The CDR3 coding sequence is TGTGCCAGCAGTGACTCGATTCCTCCCGGGGATCAGCCCCAGCATTTT.

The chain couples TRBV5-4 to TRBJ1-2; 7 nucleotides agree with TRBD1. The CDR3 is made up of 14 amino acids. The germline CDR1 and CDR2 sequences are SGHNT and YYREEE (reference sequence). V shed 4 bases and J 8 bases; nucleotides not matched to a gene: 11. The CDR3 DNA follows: TGTGCCAGCAGCCGAACTACAGGGGCGGACGGCTACACCTTC. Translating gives CASSRTTGADGYTF.

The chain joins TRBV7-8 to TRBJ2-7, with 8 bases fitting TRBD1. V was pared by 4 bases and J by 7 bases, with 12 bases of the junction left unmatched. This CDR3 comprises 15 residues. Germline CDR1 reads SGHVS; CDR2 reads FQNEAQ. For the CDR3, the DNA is TGTGCCAGCAGCTCGACCAGGGACAGGATGAGAGAGCAGTACTTC. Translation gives CASSSTRDRMREQYF.

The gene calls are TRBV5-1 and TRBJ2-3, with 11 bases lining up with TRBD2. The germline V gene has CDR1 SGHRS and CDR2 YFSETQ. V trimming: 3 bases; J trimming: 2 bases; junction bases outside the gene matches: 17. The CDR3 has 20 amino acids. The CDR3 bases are TGCGCCAGCAGCTCCCACTCTAGCGGGGGGATAAGAAGGATCACAGATACGCAGTATTTT. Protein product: CASSSHSSGGIRRITDTQYF.

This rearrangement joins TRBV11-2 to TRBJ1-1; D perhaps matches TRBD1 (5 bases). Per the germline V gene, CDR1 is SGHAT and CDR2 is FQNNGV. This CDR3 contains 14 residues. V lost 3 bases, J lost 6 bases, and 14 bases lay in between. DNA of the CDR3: TGTGCCAGCAGCTTTGGGAACGACAGATCTGAAGCTTTCTTT. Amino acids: CASSFGNDRSEAFF.

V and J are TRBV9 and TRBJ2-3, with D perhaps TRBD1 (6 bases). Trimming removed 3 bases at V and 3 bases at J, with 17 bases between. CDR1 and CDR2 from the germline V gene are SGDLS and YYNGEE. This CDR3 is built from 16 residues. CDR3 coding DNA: TGTGCCAGCAGCGGCGAAGGGGGTACCGGGACAGATACGCAGTATTTT. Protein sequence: CASSGEGGTGTDTQYF.

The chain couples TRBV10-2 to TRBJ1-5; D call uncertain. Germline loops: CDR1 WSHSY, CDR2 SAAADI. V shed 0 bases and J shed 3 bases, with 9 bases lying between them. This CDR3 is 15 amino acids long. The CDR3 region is CASSESGQTNQPQHF. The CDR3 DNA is TGCGCCAGCAGTGAGTCGGGCCAGACCAATCAGCCCCAGCATTTT.

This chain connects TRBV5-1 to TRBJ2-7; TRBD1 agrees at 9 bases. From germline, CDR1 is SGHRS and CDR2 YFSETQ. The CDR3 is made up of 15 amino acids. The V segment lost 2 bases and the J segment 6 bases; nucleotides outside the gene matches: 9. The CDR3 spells CASSFRYGGQGEQYF. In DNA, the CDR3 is TGCGCCAGCAGCTTTAGGTACGGGGGACAGGGCGAGCAGTACTTC.

CDR3 sequence: CASGLRSGGYEQYF. CDR3 sequence (DNA): TGTGCTAGTGGTTTGAGAAGCGGGGGCTACGAGCAGTACTTC. This chain uses TRBV12-5 with TRBJ2-7; 8 nucleotides match TRBD2. V was pared by 2 bases and J by 3 bases, with 3 bases of the junction left unmatched. The CDR3 length is 14 residues. Germline V gene lookup returns CDR1 LGHNT and CDR2 FRNRAP. The full variable domain, its missing parts supplied by reference TRBV12-5 and TRBJ2-7, is DARVTQTPRHKVTEMGQEVTMRCQPILGHNTVFWYRQTMMQGLELLAYFRNRAPLDDSGMPKDRFSAEMPDATLATLKIQPSEPRDSAVYFCASGLRSGGYEQYFGPGTRLTVT.

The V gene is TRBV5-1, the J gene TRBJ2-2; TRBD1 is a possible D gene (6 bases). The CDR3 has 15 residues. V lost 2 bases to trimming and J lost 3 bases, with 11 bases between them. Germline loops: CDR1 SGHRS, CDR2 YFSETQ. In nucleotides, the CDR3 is TGCGCCAGCAGCTTCGGGACAAAGGACACCGGGGAGCTGTTTTTT. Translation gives CASSFGTKDTGELFF.

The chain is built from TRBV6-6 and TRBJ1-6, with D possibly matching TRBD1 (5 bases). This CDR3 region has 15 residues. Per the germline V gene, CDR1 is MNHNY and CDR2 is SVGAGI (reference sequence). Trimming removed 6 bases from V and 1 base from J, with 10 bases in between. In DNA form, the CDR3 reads TGTGCCAGCAGGACGACAGTTTCCTATAATTCACCCCTCCACTTT. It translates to CASRTTVSYNSPLHF.

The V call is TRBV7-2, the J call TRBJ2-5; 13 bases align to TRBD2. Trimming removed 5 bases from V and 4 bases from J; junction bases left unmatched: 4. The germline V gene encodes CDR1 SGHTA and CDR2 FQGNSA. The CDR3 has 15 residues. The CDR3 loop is CASSPRTSGRETQYF. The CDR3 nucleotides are TGTGCCAGCAGCCCGAGGACTAGCGGGAGAGAGACCCAGTACTTC.

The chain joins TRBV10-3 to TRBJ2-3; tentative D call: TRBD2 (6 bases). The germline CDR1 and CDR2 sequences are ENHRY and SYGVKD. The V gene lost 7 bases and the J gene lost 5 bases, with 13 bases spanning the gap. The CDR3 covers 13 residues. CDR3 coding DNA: TGTGCCATCAATGGGAGGAGAAAAGATACGCAGTATTTT. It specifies CAINGRRKDTQYF.

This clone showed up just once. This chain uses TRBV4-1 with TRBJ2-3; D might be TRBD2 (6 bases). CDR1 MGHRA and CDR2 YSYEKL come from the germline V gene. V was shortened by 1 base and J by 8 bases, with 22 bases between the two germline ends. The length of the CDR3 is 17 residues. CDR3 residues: CASSQGTTRDSEFTQYF. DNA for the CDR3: TGCGCCAGCAGCCAAGGGACGACAAGGGACTCAGAATTTACGCAGTATTTT.

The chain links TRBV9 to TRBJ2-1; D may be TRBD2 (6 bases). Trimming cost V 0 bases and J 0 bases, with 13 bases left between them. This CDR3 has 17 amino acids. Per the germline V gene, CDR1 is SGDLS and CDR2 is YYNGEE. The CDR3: CASSVGIGGSSYNEQFF. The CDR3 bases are TGTGCCAGCAGCGTAGGAATTGGGGGGAGCTCCTACAATGAGCAGTTCTTC.

The CDR3 here is CSARESYEQYF. In DNA, the CDR3 is TGCAGTGCTAGAGAGTCGTACGAGCAGTACTTC. The chain uses TRBV20-1 and TRBJ2-7, with no clear D. With 0 bases removed from V and 4 bases from J, the gap between germline ends came to 4 bases. This CDR3 is 11 amino acids long. CDR1 and CDR2 from the germline V gene are DFQATT and SNEGSKA (reference sequence).

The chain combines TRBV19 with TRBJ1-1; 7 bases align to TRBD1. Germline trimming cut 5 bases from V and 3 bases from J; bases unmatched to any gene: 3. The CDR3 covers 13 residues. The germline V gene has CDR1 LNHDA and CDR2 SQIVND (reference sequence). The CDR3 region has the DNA TGTGCCAGTAGTCAGGGGGGATACACTGAAGCTTTCTTT. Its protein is CASSQGGYTEAFF. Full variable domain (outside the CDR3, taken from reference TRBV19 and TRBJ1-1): DGGITQSPKYLFRKEGQNVTLSCEQNLNHDAMYWYRQDPGQGLRLIYYSQIVNDFQKGDIAEGYSVSREKKESFPLTVTSAQKNPTAFYLCASSQGGYTEAFFGQGTRLTVV.